The next 24 T cell receptor beta chains were all read from a single sample in a study of blood T cell repertoires in COVID-19. TCRdb's copy holds only in-frame clones and misses some; the assay was immunoSEQ multiplex PCR. This sample yields fewer than 300,000 clones, of which approximately 83% are seen a single time; approximately 10% belongs to the top ten. The specimen was peripheral blood. These receptors all stem from a woman aged 45-60 years who had recovered from COVID-19.

J is TRBJ2-7 and V is TRBV30; 7 bases agree with TRBD1. The CDR3 contains 16 residues. The germline CDR1 and CDR2 sequences are GTSNPN and SVGIG (reference sequence). Trimming removed 2 bases from V and 0 bases from J; junction bases left unmatched: 10. DNA of the CDR3: TGTGCCTGGAGTCCTTTATCCGGGACAGTCTCCTACGAGCAGTACTTC. It specifies CAWSPLSGTVSYEQYF.

The rearrangement joins TRBV10-3 to TRBJ1-2, with 10 bases lining up with TRBD1. The CDR3 runs 16 residues. Germline V gene lookup returns CDR1 ENHRY and CDR2 SYGVKD. V shed 5 bases and J 5 bases; nucleotides not matched to a gene: 11. Written as DNA, the CDR3 is TGTGCCATCAGTTACGGGACAGGGGTGGCTGGGTATGGCTACACCTTC. Translated: CAISYGTGVAGYGYTF.

The CDR3 sequence: CASQNFRLGGRQETQYF. CDR3 bases: TGTGCCAGCCAAAACTTCCGTTTGGGGGGGAGACAAGAGACCCAGTACTTC. The chain combines TRBV28 with TRBJ2-5; 7 nucleotides line up with TRBD2. In germline, CDR1 is MDHEN, CDR2 SYDVKM. CDR3 length equals 17 residues. V was pared by 8 bases and J by 2 bases, with 17 bases of the junction left unmatched.

The chain carries TRBV4-3 and TRBJ2-7; 9 bases map to TRBD2. Per the germline V gene, CDR1 is LGHNA and CDR2 is YSLEER. V was pared by 0 bases and J by 3 bases, with 3 bases of the junction left unmatched. CDR3 length equals 15 residues. CDR3 sequence: CASSQDSGGHYEQYF. The CDR3 coding sequence is TGCGCCAGCAGCCAAGACAGCGGGGGGCACTACGAGCAGTACTTC.

In this sample, this clone turned up a few times. The gene calls are TRBV7-2 and TRBJ2-3, with 7 nucleotides matching TRBD2. The germline V gene encodes CDR1 SGHTA and CDR2 FQGNSA. V lost 5 bases and J lost 3; bases outside the gene matches: 11. The CDR3 has 16 residues. The CDR3 sequence: CASSLGVGLRTDTQYF. CDR3 in DNA: TGTGCCAGCAGCCTAGGGGTGGGACTAAGAACAGATACGCAGTATTTT.

This chain links TRBV27 with TRBJ1-1; D gene uncertain. Per the germline V gene, CDR1 is MNHEY and CDR2 is SMNVEV (reference sequence). This CDR3 region has 13 residues. V dropped 3 bases and J dropped 8 bases, with 13 bases sitting between them. CDR3 sequence reads: CASSFEAGREAFF. CDR3 nucleotide sequence: TGTGCCAGCAGTTTTGAGGCGGGGAGGGAAGCTTTCTTT.

This clone was observed a few times. The chain employs TRBV18 and TRBJ2-3; D is unresolved. Germline values: CDR1 KGHSH, CDR2 LQKENI. Trimming took 2 bases from V and 4 from J, leaving 4 bases between them. This CDR3 has 12 residues. CDR3 sequence reads: CASSPGPDTQYF. The DNA for the CDR3 is TGTGCCAGCTCACCAGGCCCAGATACGCAGTATTTT.

V gene TRBV7-2 combines with J gene TRBJ2-7; no definite D call. This CDR3 comprises 14 residues. From germline, CDR1 is SGHTA and CDR2 FQGNSA. The V end lost 5 bases, the J end lost 1 base, and 12 bases lay between the germline ends. In DNA, the CDR3 is TGTGCCAGCAGCCCCCGGATCGGGTCCTACGAGCAGTACTTC. It translates to CASSPRIGSYEQYF.

V gene TRBV4-3 combines with J gene TRBJ2-1, with 7 bases fitting TRBD2. V was clipped by 4 bases and J by 0 bases; unmatched bases: 9. CDR1 and CDR2 (germline): LGHNA, YSLEER. The CDR3 is 17 residues long. The CDR3 loop reads CASSRGAGGSSYNEQFF. CDR3 coding DNA: TGCGCCAGCAGCCGAGGCGCTGGCGGGAGCTCCTACAATGAGCAGTTCTTC.

This clone was seen a few times. The genes are TRBV5-4 and TRBJ2-3, with 11 bases fitting TRBD2. V was pared by 5 bases and J by 1 base, with 6 bases of the junction left unmatched. The CDR3 has 16 amino acids. From germline, CDR1 is SGHNT and CDR2 YYREEE (reference sequence). CDR3 bases: TGTGCCAGCAGAACCTCGGGACTAGCGGGCACAGATACGCAGTATTTT. This gives the protein CASRTSGLAGTDTQYF.

The chain couples TRBV7-9 to TRBJ2-3; 11 bases map to TRBD2. The junction had 0 bases not matched to a gene; V was cut back by 1 base and J by 3 bases. The CDR3 is 15 residues long. Germline-derived CDR1 and CDR2 are SEHNR and FQNEAQ (reference sequence). The CDR3: CASSLGTSGTDTQYF. The DNA of the CDR3 is TGTGCCAGCAGCTTAGGGACTAGCGGGACAGATACGCAGTATTTT.

The genes are TRBV19 and TRBJ2-2; 10 nucleotides agree with TRBD1. CDR1 and CDR2 (germline): LNHDA, SQIVND (reference sequence). CDR3 length: 19 residues. J gave up 1 base and V 6 bases, and 14 bases lay outside the gene matches. In nucleotides, the CDR3 is TGTGCCAGTAGCGGTCCGGGACAGGGGACCCTTATGAACACCGGGGAGCTGTTTTTT. Protein sequence: CASSGPGQGTLMNTGELFF.

The rearrangement links TRBV20-1 to TRBJ1-1, with 8 bases aligning to TRBD1. CDR3 length equals 14 residues. J was trimmed by 4 bases and V by 3 bases; bases with no gene match: 7. Germline assignment: CDR1 DFQATT and CDR2 SNEGSKA (reference sequence). The CDR3 protein is CSASSTGASTEAFF. CDR3 DNA sequence: TGCAGTGCTAGTTCGACAGGGGCCAGCACTGAAGCTTTCTTT.

The chain uses TRBV6-2 or TRBV6-3 and TRBJ2-7, with a weak D call TRBD1 (6 bases). Germline V gene data show CDR1 as MNHEY and CDR2 as SVGEGT. This CDR3 comprises 14 residues. V was shortened by 4 bases and J by 3 bases, with 13 bases between the two germline ends. The CDR3 spells CASSWGPGDYEQYF. CDR3 bases: TGTGCCAGCAGTTGGGGCCCAGGGGACTACGAGCAGTACTTC.

This chain links TRBV28 with TRBJ2-7, with 8 bases identical to TRBD1. Losses at the gene ends were 5 bases for V and 5 bases for J; bases not matched to a gene: 8. The germline V gene has CDR1 MDHEN and CDR2 SYDVKM. This CDR3 spans 14 amino acids. The CDR3 coding sequence is TGTGCCAGCAGTCATGACAGGGGTCACAACGAGCAGTACTTC. This encodes CASSHDRGHNEQYF.

The V gene is TRBV6-6, the J gene TRBJ2-7; 7 bases match TRBD1. The length of the CDR3 is 15 residues. After removal of 2 bases from V and 2 bases from J, the junction contained 6 bases not matched to a gene. The V gene's germline CDR1 is MNHNY and CDR2 SVGAGI (reference sequence). CDR3 bases: TGTGCCAGCAGTTACACGGGGCAGGGGGCCTACGAGCAGTACTTC. Translating gives CASSYTGQGAYEQYF.

The chain is built from TRBV6-4 and TRBJ2-7; 8 positions agree with TRBD2. The CDR3 spans 15 residues. CDR1 is MRHNA and CDR2 is SNTAGT in the germline V gene. V lost 4 bases, J lost 0 bases, and 5 bases stayed unmatched. DNA for the CDR3: TGTGCCAGCAGTGTGGCTAGCGGGCACTCCTACGAGCAGTACTTC. It yields the protein CASSVASGHSYEQYF.

The V call is TRBV5-6, the J call TRBJ2-5, with D perhaps TRBD1 (6 bases). V was cut by 4 bases and J by 5 bases, with 15 bases left in between. CDR3 size: 14 residues. CDR1 is SGHDT, CDR2 YYEEEE, per germline. The CDR3 DNA reads TGTGCCAGCAGCGTGCCGGGACACTACGAGACCCAGTACTTC. Translated: CASSVPGHYETQYF.

V usage is TRBV2 and J usage is TRBJ2-1; TRBD2 aligns across 12 bases. Trimming cost V 6 bases and J 8 bases; bases outside gene matches: 2. CDR3 size: 13 residues. Germline CDR1 SNHLY, CDR2 FYNNEI. CDR3 in amino acids: CASRTSGSDEQFF. CDR3 bases: TGTGCCAGCAGGACTAGCGGGAGCGATGAGCAGTTCTTC.

The chain recombines TRBV4-1 with TRBJ2-7; D not certain. Trimming pared 0 bases from V and 2 bases from J, leaving 11 bases between. The CDR3 covers 15 residues. CDR1 MGHRA and CDR2 YSYEKL come from the germline V gene. The CDR3 DNA is TGCGCCAGCAGCCAAGAAGAGGATGTGCCCTACGAGCAGTACTTC. Its protein product is CASSQEEDVPYEQYF.

The chain carries TRBV19 and TRBJ2-3, with 9 positions matching TRBD2. Germline V gene data show CDR1 as LNHDA and CDR2 as SQIVND (reference sequence). J was trimmed by 1 base and V by 5 bases; bases with no gene match: 4. The CDR3 has 15 amino acids. The CDR3, as DNA: TGTGCCAGTAGTCGGGCTAGCGGGGGCACAGATACGCAGTATTTT. Protein sequence: CASSRASGGTDTQYF.

The J gene is TRBJ1-2, the V gene TRBV5-1, with 7 bases lining up with TRBD1. The V and J ends lost 4 bases and 0 bases, in that order; junction bases with no gene match: 12. The CDR3 consists of 17 residues. Germline loops: CDR1 SGHRS, CDR2 YFSETQ. Here the CDR3 reads CASSPAAGTDTNYGYTF. CDR3 DNA sequence: TGCGCCAGCAGCCCCGCAGCCGGGACAGATACTAACTATGGCTACACCTTC.

This clone was counted between two and nine times. The rearrangement joins TRBV6-1 to TRBJ1-5; D ambiguous. The CDR3 covers 13 residues. The germline V gene has CDR1 MNHNS and CDR2 SASEGT. V gave up 9 bases and J gave up 2 bases, with 11 bases separating them. The CDR3 bases are TGTGCCAGTCACGACAACCGCAATCAGCCCCAGCATTTT. Translating gives CASHDNRNQPQHF.

V gene TRBV27 combines with J gene TRBJ2-5, with D tentatively TRBD1 (5 bases). The CDR3 covers 14 residues. Trimming pared 6 bases from V and 8 bases from J, leaving 19 bases between. CDR1 and CDR2 from the germline V gene are MNHEY and SMNVEV (reference sequence). The CDR3 here is CASSSRSGFDTQYF. CDR3 sequence (DNA): TGTGCCAGCAGCTCTCGTTCAGGGTTCGATACCCAGTACTTC.